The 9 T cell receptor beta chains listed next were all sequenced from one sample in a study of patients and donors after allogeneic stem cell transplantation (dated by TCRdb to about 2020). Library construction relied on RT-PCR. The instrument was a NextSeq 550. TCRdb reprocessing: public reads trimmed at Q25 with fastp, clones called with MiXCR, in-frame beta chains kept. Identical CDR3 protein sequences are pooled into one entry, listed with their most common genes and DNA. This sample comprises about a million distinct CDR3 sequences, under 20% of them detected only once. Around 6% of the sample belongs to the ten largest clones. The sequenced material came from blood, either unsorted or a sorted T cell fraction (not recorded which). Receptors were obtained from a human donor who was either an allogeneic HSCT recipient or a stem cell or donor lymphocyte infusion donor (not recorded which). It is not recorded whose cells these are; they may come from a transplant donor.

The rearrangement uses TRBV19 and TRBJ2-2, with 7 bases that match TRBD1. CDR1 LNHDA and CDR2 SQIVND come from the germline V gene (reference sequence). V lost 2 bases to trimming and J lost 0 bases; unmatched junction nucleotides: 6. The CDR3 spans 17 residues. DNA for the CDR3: TGTGCCAGTAGTATACGATTAGGGACAGCGAACACCGGGGAGCTGTTTTTT. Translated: CASSIRLGTANTGELFF.

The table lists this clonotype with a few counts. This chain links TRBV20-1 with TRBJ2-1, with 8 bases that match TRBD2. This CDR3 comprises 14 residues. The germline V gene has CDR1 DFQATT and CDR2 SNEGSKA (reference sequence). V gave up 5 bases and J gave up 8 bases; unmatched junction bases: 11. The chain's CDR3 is CSAPGLANFHEQFF. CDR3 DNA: TGCAGTGCTCCTGGACTAGCCAATTTCCATGAGCAGTTCTTC.

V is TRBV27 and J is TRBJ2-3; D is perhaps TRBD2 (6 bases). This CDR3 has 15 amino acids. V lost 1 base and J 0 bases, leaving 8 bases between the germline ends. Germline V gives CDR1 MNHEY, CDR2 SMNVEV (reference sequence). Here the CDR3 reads CASSLWRGSTDTQYF. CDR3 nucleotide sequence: TGTGCCAGCAGTTTATGGCGGGGTAGCACAGATACGCAGTATTTT.

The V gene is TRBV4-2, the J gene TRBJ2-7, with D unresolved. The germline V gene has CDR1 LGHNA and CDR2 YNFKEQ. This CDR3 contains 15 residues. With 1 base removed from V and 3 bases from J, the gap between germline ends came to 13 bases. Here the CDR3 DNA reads TGTGCCAGCAGCCAAGCGATTGGTGGTGTCTACGAGCAGTACTTC. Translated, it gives CASSQAIGGVYEQYF.

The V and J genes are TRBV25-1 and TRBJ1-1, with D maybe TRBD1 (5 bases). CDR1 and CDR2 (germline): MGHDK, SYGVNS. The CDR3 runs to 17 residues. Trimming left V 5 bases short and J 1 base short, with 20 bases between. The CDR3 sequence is CASSHPEGRGENTEAFF. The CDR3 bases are TGTGCCAGCAGTCACCCAGAGGGACGGGGCGAGAACACTGAAGCTTTCTTT.

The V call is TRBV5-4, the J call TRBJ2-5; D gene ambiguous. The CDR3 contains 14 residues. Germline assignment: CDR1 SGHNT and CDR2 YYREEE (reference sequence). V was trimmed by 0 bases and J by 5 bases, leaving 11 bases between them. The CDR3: CASSLGAALETQYF. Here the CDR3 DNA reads TGTGCCAGCAGCTTGGGAGCAGCTTTGGAGACCCAGTACTTC.

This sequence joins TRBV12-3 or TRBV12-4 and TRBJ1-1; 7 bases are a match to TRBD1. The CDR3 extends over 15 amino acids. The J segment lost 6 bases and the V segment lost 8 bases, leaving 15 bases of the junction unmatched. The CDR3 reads CASGPLRQGWAEAFF. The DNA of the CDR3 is TGTGCCAGCGGACCCCTCCGACAGGGATGGGCTGAAGCTTTCTTT.

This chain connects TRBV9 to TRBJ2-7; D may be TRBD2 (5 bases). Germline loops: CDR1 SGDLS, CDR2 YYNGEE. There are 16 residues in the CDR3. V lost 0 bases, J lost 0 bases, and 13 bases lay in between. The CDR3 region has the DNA TGTGCCAGCAGCGTAGGCCCTGGACTTCCCTCCTACGAGCAGTACTTC. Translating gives CASSVGPGLPSYEQYF.

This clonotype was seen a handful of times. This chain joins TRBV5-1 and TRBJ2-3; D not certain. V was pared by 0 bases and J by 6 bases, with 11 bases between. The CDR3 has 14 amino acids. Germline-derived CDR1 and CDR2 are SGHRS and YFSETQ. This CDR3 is CASSLGHSADTQYF. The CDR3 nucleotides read TGCGCCAGCAGCTTGGGGCATTCAGCCGATACGCAGTATTTT.